These 26 T cell receptor beta chains came from one sample sequenced in a study of shared clonotypes between healthy human individuals. Sequencing was performed with immunoSEQ multiplex PCR; in TCRdb, only in-frame clones are kept and a portion is missing. Here the sample spans 950,000 to 1,300,000 clones, roughly 80% being singletons. Source material: memory CD4+ T cells sorted from blood. The sample's subset: CD45RA-negative fraction. The receptors originated from a man younger than 30 in good health.

As concerns this clone: In the same sample, other DNA sequences code for this CDR3. The chain carries TRBV5-1 and TRBJ2-7; D uncertain. V gave up 0 bases and J gave up 0 bases, with 7 bases separating them. CDR1 and CDR2 (germline): SGHRS, YFSETQ. CDR3 size: 14 residues. Written as DNA, the CDR3 is TGCGCCAGCAGCTTGGGGGGAACCTCCTACGAGCAGTACTTC. This sequence encodes CASSLGGTSYEQYF. Full variable domain (remainder filled in from reference TRBV5-1 and TRBJ2-7): KAGVTQTPRYLIKTRGQQVTLSCSPISGHRSVSWYQQTPGQGLQFLFEYFSETQRNKGNFPGRFSGRQFSNSRSEMNVSTLELGDSALYLCASSLGGTSYEQYFGPGTRLTVT.

Note on this clone: This sequence may be a read error, since a much larger clone differs from it by one base. The V gene is TRBV5-1, the J gene TRBJ1-2; 9 bases line up with TRBD1. Germline V CDR1 and CDR2: SGHRS, YFSETQ. The CDR3 has 13 amino acids. Unmatched junction bases numbered 3, after V lost 3 bases and J lost 6 bases. The CDR3 nucleotides are TGCGCCAGCAGCTCGGGACAGGGAAATGGCTACACCTTC. Residues: CASSSGQGNGYTF. The whole variable domain, filled in from reference TRBV5-1 and TRBJ1-2, reads KAGVTQTPRYLIKTRGQQVTLSCSPISGHRSVSWYQQTPGQGLQFLFEYFSETQRNKGNFPGRFSGRQFSNSRSEMNVSTLELGDSALYLCASSSGQGNGYTFGSGTRLTVV.

The sample holds one count of this clone. For the CDR3, the DNA is TGTGCCAGCAGCCCTAGGGCGGGGCTCCAGCATTTT. Translation gives CASSPRAGLQHF. The rearrangement joins TRBV7-2 to TRBJ1-5; maybe TRBD1 (5 bases). From germline, CDR1 is SGHTA and CDR2 FQGNSA. CDR3 size: 12 residues. Trimming stripped 5 bases from V and 12 bases from J, with 14 bases between.

The V gene is TRBV7-2, the J gene TRBJ2-5, with D tentatively TRBD2 (5 bases). The DNA matches TRBJ2-7 better at its end, which makes the J call doubtful. The germline V gene encodes CDR1 SGHTA and CDR2 FQGNSA. The CDR3 covers 12 residues. The CDR3 protein is CASGEPSYEQYF. DNA of the CDR3: TGTGCCAGCGGGGAGCCCTCCTACGAGCAGTACTTC.

This clone was detected only a few times. The V and J genes are TRBV15 and TRBJ1-1; D is unclear. The CDR3 runs 13 residues. Germline lookup yields CDR1 LNHNV and CDR2 YYDKDF (reference sequence). V lost 1 base, J lost 6 bases, and 9 bases lay in between. DNA for the CDR3: TGTGCCACCAGCAGAGTGGATGGTCCTGAAGCTTTCTTT. It encodes CATSRVDGPEAFF.

The rearrangement uses TRBV10-3 and TRBJ2-3; no clear D gene. V was shortened by 4 bases and J by 0 bases, with 11 bases between the two germline ends. The CDR3 covers 15 residues. The germline V gene has CDR1 ENHRY and CDR2 SYGVKD. CDR3 in amino acids: CAISGEVPSTDTQYF. For the CDR3, the DNA is TGTGCCATCAGTGGTGAGGTTCCTAGCACAGATACGCAGTATTTT.

To note about this clone: One end of the junction fails to match germline, which may point to a read error. Other DNA sequences from this sample encode an identical CDR3 as well. The chain has TRBV18 and TRBJ1-1, with unresolved D. The germline V gene encodes CDR1 KGHSH and CDR2 LQKENI. This CDR3 is built from 13 residues. The CDR3 region has the DNA TGTGCCAGCTCACAGGGTATCGACACTGAGGCTTTCTTT. Protein sequence: CASSQGIDTEAFF.

There are a few counts of this clone. The gene calls are TRBV6-1 and TRBJ1-2; TRBD1 matches 7 bases. The CDR3 runs to 15 residues. V shed 4 bases, J shed 4 bases, and the junction held 9 bases outside the gene matches. From germline, CDR1 is MNHNS and CDR2 SASEGT. The CDR3 here is CASSGAHRGGYGYTF. CDR3 bases: TGTGCCAGCAGTGGGGCCCACAGGGGAGGCTATGGCTACACCTTC.

The chain links TRBV7-9 to TRBJ1-1; D not resolved. Per germline, CDR1 SEHNR and CDR2 FQNEAQ (reference sequence). The CDR3 is 16 residues long. Trimming stripped 1 base from V and 0 bases from J, with 12 bases between. The CDR3 bases are TGTGCCAGCAGCTTAGGAAACGAACTTATGAACACTGAAGCTTTCTTT. Translated: CASSLGNELMNTEAFF.

The chain has TRBV18 and TRBJ2-7; TRBD2 matches at 10 bases. The germline CDR1 and CDR2 sequences are KGHSH and LQKENI. Trimming took 3 bases from V and 3 from J; bases not matched to a gene: 17. The CDR3 has 19 residues. CDR3 in DNA: TGTGCCAGCTCACCCCCTCTTAGGGCTAGCGGGAGCGCCTACTACGAGCAGTACTTC. Translated: CASSPPLRASGSAYYEQYF. Full variable domain (rest looked up from reference TRBV18 and TRBJ2-7): NAGVMQNPRHLVRRRGQEARLRCSPMKGHSHVYWYRQLPEEGLKFMVYLQKENIIDESGMPKERFSAEFPKEGPSILRIQQVVRGDSAAYFCASSPPLRASGSAYYEQYFGPGTRLTVT.

The V and J genes are TRBV18 and TRBJ1-3; D not certain. Trimming took 3 bases from V and 0 from J, leaving 9 bases between them. CDR1 and CDR2 (germline): KGHSH, LQKENI. The CDR3 consists of 15 residues. The CDR3 DNA is TGTGCCAGCTCACCCCGGCCGAGCTCTGGAAACACCATATATTTT. The encoded protein is CASSPRPSSGNTIYF.

The chain combines TRBV6-1 with TRBJ2-7; maybe TRBD2 (5 bases). V was shortened by 6 bases and J by 4 bases, with 19 bases between the two germline ends. The CDR3 has 15 amino acids. CDR1 MNHNS and CDR2 SASEGT come from the germline V gene. Written as DNA, the CDR3 is TGTGCCAGCAGGGTCACCGAGAGGGAATTATACGAGCAGTACTTC. Translating gives CASRVTERELYEQYF.

With regard to this clone: A far bigger clonotype differs at one base, so this is likely a read error. Other DNA sequences in this specimen translate into the identical CDR3. This chain joins TRBV28 and TRBJ2-5; no clear D gene. The V end lost 3 bases, the J end lost 4 bases, and 3 bases lay between the germline ends. In germline, CDR1 is MDHEN, CDR2 SYDVKM. The CDR3 loop spans 11 amino acids. For the CDR3, the DNA is TGTGCCAGCAGTTTCGGAGAGACCCAGTACTTC. Protein: CASSFGETQYF. Full variable domain (missing parts from reference TRBV28 and TRBJ2-5): DVKVTQSSRYLVKRTGEKVFLECVQDMDHENMFWYRQDPGLGLRLIYFSYDVKMKEKGDIPEGYSVSREKKERFSLILESASTNQTSMYLCASSFGETQYFGPGTRLLVL.

The chain employs TRBV5-1 and TRBJ2-7, with D possibly TRBD1 on 6 matching bases. The CDR3 runs to 13 residues. Germline values: CDR1 SGHRS, CDR2 YFSETQ. V was shortened by 4 bases and J by 7 bases, with 15 bases between the two germline ends. The CDR3 DNA reads TGCGCCAGCAGCCCCCAGACAGGTTCAGAGCAGTACTTC. Its protein product is CASSPQTGSEQYF.

The V call is TRBV5-1, the J call TRBJ2-7; 7 bases map to TRBD1. Unmatched junction bases numbered 11, after V lost 3 bases and J lost 5 bases. The V gene's germline CDR1 is SGHRS and CDR2 YFSETQ. This CDR3 region has 15 residues. The CDR3 loop is CASSSNRGPRDEQYF. The CDR3 coding sequence is TGCGCCAGCAGCTCAAACAGGGGCCCTAGGGACGAGCAGTACTTC.

This chain uses TRBV5-1 with TRBJ2-5; 7 bases agree with TRBD2. The CDR3 consists of 13 residues. Germline-derived CDR1 and CDR2 are SGHRS and YFSETQ. V shed 3 bases, J shed 3 bases, and the junction held 2 bases outside the gene matches. In DNA, the CDR3 is TGCGCCAGCAGCTGGACTAGAGAAGAGACCCAGTACTTC. Protein sequence: CASSWTREETQYF.

The gene calls are TRBV6-5 and TRBJ1-3; 7 bases align to TRBD1. Germline CDR1 MNHEY, CDR2 SVGAGI. The trim removed 6 bases at V and 4 bases at J, leaving 6 bases unmatched. The CDR3 is made up of 14 amino acids. For the CDR3, the DNA is TGTGCCAGCAGGCAAAGGGGGCTCGGAAACACCATATATTTT. It yields the protein CASRQRGLGNTIYF.

Notes on this clone: The junction does not match germline at one end; this may be a read error. The J gene is TRBJ1-6, the V gene TRBV27, with D possibly matching TRBD1 (6 bases). The germline CDR1 and CDR2 sequences are MNHEY and SMNVEV (reference sequence). CDR3 length: 18 amino acids. The CDR3 sequence: CASSLSGTGFSYNSPLHF. The CDR3 region has the DNA TGTGCCAGCAGCTTATCGGGTACAGGGTTCTCCTATAATTCACCCCTCCACTTT.

This clone was observed a single time. The sample contains more than one DNA sequence encoding this CDR3. This chain links TRBV27 with TRBJ1-1, with a weak D call TRBD1 (6 bases). The germline V and J ends were trimmed by 3 bases and 4 bases, with 9 bases remaining between them. The CDR3 spans 13 residues. The V gene's germline CDR1 is MNHEY and CDR2 SMNVEV (reference sequence). CDR3 in DNA: TGTGCCAGCAGTTTGACAGGTTCCACTGAAGCTTTCTTT. Its protein product is CASSLTGSTEAFF.

The rearrangement joins TRBV2 to TRBJ1-5; D call uncertain. Germline V gene sequence: CDR1 SNHLY, CDR2 FYNNEI. CDR3 length: 13 amino acids. Trimming cost V 4 bases and J 4 bases, with 8 bases left between them. CDR3 loop: CASSGFGNQPQHF. The CDR3, as DNA: TGTGCCAGCAGTGGATTTGGTAATCAGCCCCAGCATTTT.

This clone has a single count. This could be a read error, since a much larger clone is one nucleotide away. This sample includes further DNA sequences coding for the same CDR3. The chain has TRBV5-6 and TRBJ2-3; no clear D. The CDR3 is 12 amino acids. The ends were cut back, 4 bases at V and 6 bases at J, with 9 bases in the middle. Germline-derived CDR1 and CDR2 are SGHDT and YYEEEE. The CDR3 DNA reads TGTGCCAGCAGCCTGGTGGCGGATACGCAGTATTTT. Its protein product is CASSLVADTQYF.

The chain has TRBV28 and TRBJ1-3; 10 nucleotides agree with TRBD1. This CDR3 is built from 15 residues. J lost 4 bases, V lost 5 bases, and 5 bases had no gene match. The V gene's germline CDR1 is MDHEN and CDR2 SYDVKM. The CDR3 here is CASSRQGAGGNTIYF. In DNA, the CDR3 is TGTGCCAGCAGTCGACAGGGGGCGGGAGGAAACACCATATATTTT.

In this sample, this clone turned up a few times. This chain links TRBV5-1 with TRBJ2-5; 7 bases match TRBD2. The CDR3 contains 15 residues. V was pared by 5 bases and J by 5 bases, with 12 bases of the junction left unmatched. Germline assignment: CDR1 SGHRS and CDR2 YFSETQ. The CDR3 loop reads CASSAVPGLRETQYF. In DNA, the CDR3 is TGCGCCAGCAGTGCCGTTCCGGGACTAAGGGAGACCCAGTACTTC.

This sequence joins TRBV2 and TRBJ2-5; 7 bases line up with TRBD2. After removal of 9 bases from V and 9 bases from J, the junction contained 16 bases not matched to a gene. The CDR3 covers 14 residues. Germline values: CDR1 SNHLY, CDR2 FYNNEI. The CDR3 nucleotides are TGTGCCAGTTCCCCATGGAGGGAGGGCCTGGCCCAGTACTTC. It translates to CASSPWREGLAQYF. The whole variable domain, filled in from reference TRBV2 and TRBJ2-5, reads EPEVTQTPSHQVTQMGQEVILRCVPISNHLYFYWYRQILGQKVEFLVSFYNNEISEKSEIFDDQFSVERPDGSNFTLKIRSTKLEDSAMYFCASSPWREGLAQYFGPGTRLLVL.

There are a few counts of this clone. Other nucleotide sequences from this sample produce the same CDR3. The rearrangement joins TRBV18 to TRBJ2-7, with D perhaps TRBD1 or TRBD2 (6 bases each). Germline lookup yields CDR1 KGHSH and CDR2 LQKENI. Trimming took 5 bases from V and 4 from J, leaving 12 bases between them. The CDR3 consists of 13 residues. The CDR3 DNA reads TGTGCCAGCTCATCAGGGGCGGGGTACGAGCAGTACTTC. Protein product: CASSSGAGYEQYF.

The J gene is TRBJ2-3, the V gene TRBV6-1; no clear D. CDR1 is MNHNS and CDR2 is SASEGT in the germline V gene. Trimming left V 0 bases short and J 6 bases short, with 13 bases between. The CDR3 covers 15 residues. CDR3 loop: CASSEASRSRDTQYF. In nucleotides, the CDR3 is TGTGCCAGCAGTGAAGCAAGCAGAAGTCGGGATACGCAGTATTTT.